This T cell receptor beta chain was captured in a study of preoperative IRX-2 immunotherapy in early breast cancer. The V gene's germline CDR1 is WNHNN and CDR2 SYGVQD (reference sequence). CDR3 length equals 13 residues. Trimming shortened V by 2 bases and J by 2 bases, and 5 bases separated the two germline ends. Treatment defined: preoperative locoregional IRX-2 cytokine immunotherapy. Libraries were prepared by immunoSEQ multiplex PCR; TCRdb keeps only in-frame clonotypes and omits some of them. The sample has approximately 100,000 clones; roughly 85% are singletons. The sequencing used tumor tissue, collected after IRX-2 immunotherapy. This TCR came from a human donor with breast cancer. The chain has TRBV10-1 and TRBJ2-3; no definite D call. CDR3 in amino acids: CASSEDPTDTQYF. The CDR3 DNA reads TGCGCCAGCAGTGAGGACCCCACAGATACGCAGTATTTT.